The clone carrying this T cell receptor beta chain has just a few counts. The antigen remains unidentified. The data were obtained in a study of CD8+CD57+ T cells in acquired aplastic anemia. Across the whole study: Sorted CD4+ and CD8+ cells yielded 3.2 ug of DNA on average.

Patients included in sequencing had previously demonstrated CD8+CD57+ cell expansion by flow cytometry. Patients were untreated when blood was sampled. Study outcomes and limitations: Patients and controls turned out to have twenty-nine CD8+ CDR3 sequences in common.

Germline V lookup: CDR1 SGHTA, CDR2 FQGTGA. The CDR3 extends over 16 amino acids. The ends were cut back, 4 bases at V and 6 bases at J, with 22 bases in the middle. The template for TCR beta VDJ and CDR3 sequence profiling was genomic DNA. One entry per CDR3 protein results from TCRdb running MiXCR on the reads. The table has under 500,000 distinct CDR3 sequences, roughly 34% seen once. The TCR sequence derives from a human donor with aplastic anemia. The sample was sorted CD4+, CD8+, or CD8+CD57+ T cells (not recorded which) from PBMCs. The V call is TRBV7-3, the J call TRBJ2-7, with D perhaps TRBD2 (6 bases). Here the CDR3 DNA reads TGTGCCAGCAGCTCGTACGGCCGGGACTCCGACGGCGAGCAGTACTTC. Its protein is CASSSYGRDSDGEQYF.